This T cell receptor (beta chain) derives from a study of T cell repertoires in cytomegalovirus infection. On this clonotype itself: Its matching antigen is unknown.

TCRdb re-derived calls from the reads in MiXCR, one entry per CDR3 protein. The sample carries 700,000 to 850,000 distinct CDR3 sequences, less than 35% recorded once. V shed 0 bases and J 9 bases; nucleotides not matched to a gene: 5. The CDR3 extends over 16 amino acids. Germline V CDR1 and CDR2: WSHSY, SAAADI. The clonotype comes from a human donor in good health (CMV status not recorded). Some clones in this sample may be carry-over from other donors' samples. The gene calls are TRBV10-2 and TRBJ2-1; 13 positions agree with TRBD2. The input for sequencing was cultured CD8+ T cells from PBMCs, taken from culture after CMV antigen stimulation. The DNA for the CDR3 is TGCGCCAGCAGTGAGTCCCCGGGACTAGCGGGGAGTGAGCAGTTCTTC. It translates to CASSESPGLAGSEQFF.